These T cell receptor beta chains were read from a single sample in a study of T cells after yellow fever vaccination. TCRdb independently ran MiXCR on the 5' RACE reads; one entry per CDR3 protein. The sample gives 300,000 to 400,000 distinct CDR3 sequences, over 8.5% of which show up once; under 4% is in the top ten. The source material was CD4+ T cells sorted from PBMCs, sampled 45 days after the yellow fever booster vaccination. Source of these receptors: a man in his late teens or twenties who received the YFV17D yellow fever vaccine. Both conserved end residues are part of each CDR3. D genes are given only for firm matches. Not all rows give a size; the values are once, few, many and, for expanded clones, a class.

TRBV24-1,-,-,TRBJ1-1,TGTGCCACCAGTGTTCCTTTCGACCGGTTGAACACTGAAGCTTTCTTT,CATSVPFDRLNTEAFF
TRBV6-2/TRBV6-3,-,few,TRBJ2-1,TGTGCCAGCAGGAGGAAGGGGGGCAATGAGCAGTTCTTC,CASRRKGGNEQFF
TRBV12-3/TRBV12-4,-,many,TRBJ1-4,TGTGCCAGCAGCCCCGGGGTTGGTGCTGCATTTAATGAAAAACTGTTTTTT,CASSPGVGAAFNEKLFF
TRBV11-2,-,-,TRBJ2-7,TGTGCCAGCAGACCCGAATTCTACGAGCAGTACTTC,CASRPEFYEQYF
TRBV5-1,TRBD1,-,TRBJ1-4,TGCGCCAGCAGCCGGGGACAGGGGGCTGACCGAGGACTGTTTTTT,CASSRGQGADRGLFF
TRBV7-2,TRBD1,-,TRBJ1-4,TGTGCCAGCAGCTTTACGACAGGGGGACTGTTTTTT,CASSFTTGGLFF
TRBV29-1,-,few,TRBJ1-1,TGCAGCGGGGTCCATGGGGTCCTGAGGACTGAAGCTTTCTTT,CSGVHGVLRTEAFF
TRBV7-2,TRBD1,-,TRBJ2-5,TGTGCCAGCAGCCCGGACAGGGCACGAGAGACCCAGTACTTC,CASSPDRARETQYF
TRBV28,-,few,TRBJ2-3,TGTGCCAGCAGTTCCGGAACCACAGATACGCAGTATTTT,CASSSGTTDTQYF
TRBV20-1,-,few,TRBJ1-5,TGCAGTGCTAGACCGGCCTTGGACCTCTGGGGGCCCCAGCATTTT,CSARPALDLWGPQHF
TRBV15,-,-,TRBJ1-4,TGTGCCACCAGCAGAGATATCGGTGAAAAACTGTTTTTT,CATSRDIGEKLFF
TRBV5-1,-,-,TRBJ1-4,TGCGCCAGCAGCCAAGGGAGTCGGATCGGAAAACTGTTTTTT,CASSQGSRIGKLFF
TRBV28,-,-,TRBJ1-4,TGTGCCAGCAGCGCGATCGGGGCAACTAATGAAAAACTGTTTTTT,CASSAIGATNEKLFF
TRBV6-5,-,few,TRBJ1-2,TGTGCCAGCAGTTACACCGGGACACGGCCAGACGGCTACACCTTC,CASSYTGTRPDGYTF
TRBV7-9,-,-,TRBJ2-2,TGTGCCAGCAGCTCCAGTACCGGGGAGCTGTTTTTT,CASSSSTGELFF
TRBV5-1,-,few,TRBJ2-3,TGCGCCAGCAGCTCACTGGGGGCCGGTGAAGATACGCAGTATTTT,CASSSLGAGEDTQYF
TRBV4-2,-,many,TRBJ2-6,TGTGCCAGCAGCCACGCCCTGGACGGGGCCAACGTCCTGACTTTC,CASSHALDGANVLTF
TRBV9,TRBD1,few,TRBJ2-7,TGTGCCAGCAGCGTAGGAGGGACAGGTACCTACGAGCAGTACTTC,CASSVGGTGTYEQYF
TRBV15,TRBD1,many,TRBJ2-1,TGTGCCACCAGCAAAACCCTTCGACAGGGAGCCTACAATGAGCAGTTCTTC,CATSKTLRQGAYNEQFF
TRBV4-2,-,few,TRBJ1-2,TGTGCCAGCAGCCAAGGGGACTATAACTATGGCTACACCTTC,CASSQGDYNYGYTF
TRBV6-5,TRBD1,-,TRBJ2-1,TGTGCCAGCACCCTCGGACAGGGGAGGCATGAGCAGTTCTTC,CASTLGQGRHEQFF
TRBV20-1,-,many,TRBJ1-1,TGCAGTGCTTTGCCGACGGGGCGCCCGCCGGACACTGAAGCTTTCTTT,CSALPTGRPPDTEAFF
TRBV6-4,-,few,TRBJ2-1,TGTGCCAGCAGTCACGGACAGTGGAGATCCTACAATGAGCAGTTCTTC,CASSHGQWRSYNEQFF
TRBV6-2/TRBV6-3,-,many,TRBJ1-1,TGTGCCAGCGTTGGGACTCAGGCTTTCTTT,CASVGTQAFF
TRBV25-1,-,few,TRBJ1-6,TGTGCCAGCAATCGGCAGGGGACGAGCTCACCCCTCCACTTT,CASNRQGTSSPLHF
TRBV20-1,TRBD1,-,TRBJ1-5,TGCAGTGCTTCCGACAGGGCTTATCAGCCCCAGCATTTT,CSASDRAYQPQHF
TRBV29-1,-,-,TRBJ1-5,TGCAGCGTTGAAGTAGGCCAGGGAGGCCAGCCCCAGCATTTT,CSVEVGQGGQPQHF
TRBV5-1,-,few,TRBJ1-2,TGCGCCAGCAGCTTGGACCGCCAAGGTGGCTACACCTTC,CASSLDRQGGYTF
TRBV7-8,-,few,TRBJ2-7,TGTGCCAGCAGCTTAAAATACGAGCAGTACTTC,CASSLKYEQYF
TRBV6-2/TRBV6-3,-,few,TRBJ2-2,TGTGCCACCCTGAGCAGGGCGATCACCGGGGAGCTGTTTTTT,CATLSRAITGELFF
TRBV7-8,TRBD1,few,TRBJ2-2,TGTGCCAGCAGCTTAGTCGCTCCGGGACAGCAAAACACCGGGGAGCTGTTTTTT,CASSLVAPGQQNTGELFF
TRBV11-2,-,-,TRBJ1-1,TGTGCCAGCAGCCCCGTCGGAGGGGTCACTGAAGCTTTCTTT,CASSPVGGVTEAFF
TRBV6-5,-,-,TRBJ1-1,TGTGCCAGCAGTTACTCGACCTCAGGGTCGAACACTGAAGCTTTCTTT,CASSYSTSGSNTEAFF
TRBV18,-,few,TRBJ1-1,TGTGCCAGCTCACCACCGAGGGGGGCGGCTCAGGACACTGAAGCTTTCTTT,CASSPPRGAAQDTEAFF
TRBV7-2,-,-,TRBJ1-1,TGTGCCAGCAGGGTTGAGTACTACACTGAAGCTTTCTTT,CASRVEYYTEAFF
TRBV12-3/TRBV12-4,TRBD1,few,TRBJ1-1,TGTGCCAGCAGTCTCAGACAGGGAGGGGACACTGAAGCTTTCTTT,CASSLRQGGDTEAFF
TRBV4-3,-,-,TRBJ1-6,TGCGCCAGCAGCCAATTACCGGGACCCACCTATAATTCACCCCTCCACTTT,CASSQLPGPTYNSPLHF
TRBV11-2,-,many,TRBJ1-2,TGTGCCAGCACCTCGATCGTCGGGCAGGGAGGCTACACCTTC,CASTSIVGQGGYTF
TRBV2,-,-,TRBJ2-2,TGTGCCAGCAGTGAAAGGGGCACCGGGGAGCTGTTTTTT,CASSERGTGELFF
TRBV7-2,TRBD2,-,TRBJ2-3,TGTGCCAGCAGCTTAGCGCGGGAGGAGCAGTATTTT,CASSLAREEQYF
TRBV15,-,few,TRBJ1-5,TGTGCCACCAAGAGGGCCCGAGGAGTTAATCAGCCCCAGCATTTT,CATKRARGVNQPQHF
TRBV12-3/TRBV12-4,-,many,TRBJ2-7,TGTGCCAGCAGTTTGGTGGGTCCGGCCTACGAGCAGTACTTC,CASSLVGPAYEQYF
TRBV5-1,TRBD1,few,TRBJ2-3,TGCGCCAGCAGCCCCCCCGGGACAGGGGGCCTGGGTACAGATACGCAGTATTTT,CASSPPGTGGLGTDTQYF
TRBV9,TRBD1,few,TRBJ1-1,TGTGCCAGCAGCCCAAGGACAGGGGTAGACACTGAAGCTTTCTTT,CASSPRTGVDTEAFF
TRBV5-1,-,few,TRBJ1-2,TGCGCCAGCAGCTTGATCGGACAGAACTATGGCTACACCTTC,CASSLIGQNYGYTF
TRBV10-3,-,few,TRBJ2-3,TGTGCCGTCCGGGGGGCCGAATGGAGAACGCAGTATTTT,CAVRGAEWRTQYF